This T cell receptor (beta chain) was found in a study of technical replicates of blood from a few donors. This clone was seen a handful of times. Germline V lookup: CDR1 SNHLY, CDR2 FYNNEI. There are 13 residues in the CDR3. Trimming left V 10 bases short and J 5 bases short, with 15 bases between. Libraries were prepared by immunoSEQ multiplex PCR; TCRdb keeps only in-frame clonotypes and omits some of them. The sample contains 70,000 to 95,000 clones, 95% to 98% of which appear only once. This receptor was taken from a human donor in good health. This chain connects TRBV2 to TRBJ1-5; D call uncertain. The sequenced sample consisted of T cells isolated from PBMCs. The CDR3 bases are TGTGCCATCCGATTGTATATAGATCAGCCCCAGCATTTT. As protein: CAIRLYIDQPQHF.